The rows below give T cell receptor beta chains drawn from one sample of a study of spatial heterogeneity in lung cancer. From the 5' RACE reads, TCRdb called clonotypes with MiXCR, one entry per CDR3 protein. Among 49,000 or so distinct CDR3 sequences listed, 12% were seen once. This specimen consisted of PBMCs, obtained at surgery. The source of these receptors is a female donor with early-stage non-small cell lung cancer. CDR3s include the opening cysteine and the closing phenylalanine or tryptophan. D genes are given only for firm matches. Only some rows state a clone size, as once, few, many or a class for expanded clones.

J,size,D,V,CDR3,DNA
TRBJ2-5,many,TRBD1,TRBV24-1,CATSAIQGVEETQYF,TGTGCCACCAGCGCAATCCAGGGGGTGGAAGAGACCCAGTACTTC
TRBJ2-1,.,TRBD2,TRBV9,CASSVAGGPVNEQFF,TGTGCCAGCAGCGTAGCGGGGGGGCCGGTCAATGAGCAGTTCTTC
TRBJ1-1,.,TRBD1,TRBV3-1,CASSPGQGGGAFF,TGTGCCAGCAGCCCCGGACAGGGCGGGGGAGCTTTCTTT
TRBJ1-5,few,TRBD1,TRBV27,CAVHRGYQPQHF,TGTGCCGTCCACAGGGGGTATCAGCCCCAGCATTTT
TRBJ2-7,many,TRBD1,TRBV29-1,CSVVTGAYEQYF,TGCAGCGTTGTGACAGGGGCCTACGAGCAGTACTTC
TRBJ2-3,few,TRBD1,TRBV20-1,CSARRDRAYTDTQYF,TGCAGTGCTAGACGCGACAGGGCCTACACAGATACGCAGTATTTT
TRBJ1-1,many,.,TRBV5-1,CASSLVGLGNTEAFF,TGCGCCAGCAGCTTGGTCGGGCTAGGAAACACTGAAGCTTTCTTT
TRBJ2-1,.,.,TRBV13,CASSFGTSYNEQFF,TGTGCCAGCAGCTTTGGCACCTCCTACAATGAGCAGTTCTTC
TRBJ2-5,.,TRBD2,TRBV25-1,CASSPVGPQLAGKETQYF,TGTGCCAGCAGTCCAGTAGGGCCCCAACTAGCGGGGAAAGAGACCCAGTACTTC
TRBJ2-3,many,TRBD2,TRBV5-1,CASSRLGTSGPSTDTQYF,TGCGCCAGCAGCCGACTTGGGACTAGCGGTCCTAGCACAGATACGCAGTATTTT
TRBJ1-6,.,.,TRBV18,CASSLDHNSPLHF,TGTGCCAGCTCACTTGACCATAATTCACCCCTCCACTTT
TRBJ1-2,.,TRBD1,TRBV6-1,CASSAPGQGLRYTF,TGTGCCAGCAGTGCACCGGGACAGGGGCTGCGCTACACCTTC
TRBJ2-1,many,.,TRBV9,CASSVGNQGDEQFF,TGTGCCAGCAGCGTAGGCAACCAGGGCGATGAGCAGTTCTTC
TRBJ1-5,few,.,TRBV7-9,CASSLGGAQPQHF,TGTGCCAGCAGCTTAGGGGGGGCTCAGCCCCAGCATTTT
TRBJ1-1,few,.,TRBV6-5,CASSNPTENTEAFF,TGTGCCAGCAGTAACCCAACAGAGAACACTGAAGCTTTCTTT
TRBJ1-2,.,.,TRBV4-1,CASSQDFGGRFYGYTF,TGCGCCAGCAGCCAAGATTTTGGAGGGAGGTTCTATGGCTACACCTTC
TRBJ2-7,many,TRBD1,TRBV19,CASSIPGQGFHEQYF,TGTGCCAGTAGTATCCCGGGACAGGGGTTCCACGAGCAGTACTTC
TRBJ1-1,few,.,TRBV28,CASSLPPGGYSEAFF,TGTGCCAGCAGTTTGCCCCCAGGAGGGTACTCTGAAGCTTTCTTT
TRBJ1-1,few,TRBD1,TRBV7-2,CASSSRRTGFLTEAFF,TGTGCCAGCAGCTCCCGGAGGACAGGGTTTTTGACTGAAGCTTTCTTT
TRBJ2-3,few,.,TRBV27,CASSILDGRTDTQYF,TGTGCCAGCAGCATCCTGGACGGCCGCACAGATACGCAGTATTTT
TRBJ2-7,.,TRBD2,TRBV28,CASSSEELAGWNEQYF,TGTGCCAGCAGTTCGGAGGAACTAGCGGGGTGGAACGAGCAGTACTTC
TRBJ1-5,.,TRBD1,TRBV12-3/TRBV12-4,CASSFTGGGISNQPQHF,TGTGCCAGCAGTTTTACAGGGGGCGGAATTAGCAATCAGCCCCAGCATTTT
TRBJ2-4,.,.,TRBV2,CASNLAAENIQYF,TGTGCCAGCAATTTAGCGGCGGAAAACATTCAGTACTTC
TRBJ2-3,many,.,TRBV11-2,CASSTGRRSDTQYF,TGTGCCAGCAGCACCGGAAGGAGGTCAGATACGCAGTATTTT
TRBJ2-3,.,.,TRBV9,CASTVWGDSTDTQYF,TGTGCCAGCACTGTATGGGGGGATAGCACAGATACGCAGTATTTT
TRBJ2-7,many,.,TRBV20-1,CSARPGVGYEQYF,TGCAGTGCGAGACCCGGGGTCGGCTACGAGCAGTACTTC
TRBJ1-1,.,.,TRBV2,CASSEDGGTNTEAFF,TGTGCCAGCAGTGAAGACGGGGGGACGAACACTGAAGCTTTCTTT
TRBJ2-5,many,.,TRBV7-8,CASSLWKGRKETQYF,TGTGCCAGCAGCTTATGGAAGGGAAGGAAAGAGACCCAGTACTTC
TRBJ1-5,.,.,TRBV11-2,CASAYHSNQPQHF,TGTGCCAGCGCTTACCATAGCAATCAGCCCCAGCATTTT
TRBJ1-1,many,TRBD1,TRBV12-3/TRBV12-4,CASSSHRGLNTEAFF,TGTGCCAGCAGTTCCCACAGGGGACTGAACACTGAAGCTTTCTTT
TRBJ2-7,.,TRBD2,TRBV6-6,CASSYSIAGPSRGLYF,TGTGCCAGCAGTTACTCGATAGCGGGGCCCTCTAGAGGTCTGTACTTC